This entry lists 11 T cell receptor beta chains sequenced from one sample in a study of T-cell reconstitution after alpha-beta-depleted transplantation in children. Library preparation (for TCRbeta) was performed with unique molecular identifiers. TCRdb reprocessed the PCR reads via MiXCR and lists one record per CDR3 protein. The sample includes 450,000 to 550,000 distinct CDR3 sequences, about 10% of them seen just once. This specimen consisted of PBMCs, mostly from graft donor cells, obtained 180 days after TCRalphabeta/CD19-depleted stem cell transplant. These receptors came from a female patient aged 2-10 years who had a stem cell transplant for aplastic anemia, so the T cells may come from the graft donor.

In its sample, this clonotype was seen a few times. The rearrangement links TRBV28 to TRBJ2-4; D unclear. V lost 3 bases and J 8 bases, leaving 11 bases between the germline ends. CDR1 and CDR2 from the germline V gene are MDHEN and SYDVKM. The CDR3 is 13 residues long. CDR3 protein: CASSFQDKDIQYF. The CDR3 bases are TGTGCCAGCAGTTTCCAGGATAAGGACATTCAGTACTTC.

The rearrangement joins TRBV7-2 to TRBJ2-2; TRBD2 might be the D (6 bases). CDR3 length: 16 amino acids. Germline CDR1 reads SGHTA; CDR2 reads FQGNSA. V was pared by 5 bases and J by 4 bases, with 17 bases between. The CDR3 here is CASSPEGGSGTGELFF. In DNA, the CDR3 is TGTGCCAGCAGCCCCGAGGGCGGTAGCGGCACCGGGGAGCTGTTTTTT.

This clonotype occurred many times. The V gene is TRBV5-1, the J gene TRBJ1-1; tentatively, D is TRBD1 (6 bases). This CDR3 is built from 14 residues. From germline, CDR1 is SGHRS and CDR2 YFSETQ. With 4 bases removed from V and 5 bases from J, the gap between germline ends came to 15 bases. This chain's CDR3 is CASSRTRGGTEAFF. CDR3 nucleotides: TGCGCCAGCAGCCGAACTAGAGGGGGGACTGAAGCTTTCTTT.

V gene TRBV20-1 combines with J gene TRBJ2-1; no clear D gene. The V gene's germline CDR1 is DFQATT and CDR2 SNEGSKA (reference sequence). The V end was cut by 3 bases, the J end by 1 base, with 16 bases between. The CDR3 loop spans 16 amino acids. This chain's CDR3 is CSASMRSPWSYNEQFF. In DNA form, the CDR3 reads TGCAGTGCTAGCATGCGGAGCCCCTGGTCCTACAATGAGCAGTTCTTC.

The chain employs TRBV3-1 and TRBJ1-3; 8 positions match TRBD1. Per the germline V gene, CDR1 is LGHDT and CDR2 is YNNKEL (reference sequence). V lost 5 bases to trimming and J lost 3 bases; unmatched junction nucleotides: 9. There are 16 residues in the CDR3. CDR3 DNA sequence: TGTGCCAGCAGCAAAAAAGACAGGGGCAGTGGAAACACCATATATTTT. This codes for CASSKKDRGSGNTIYF.

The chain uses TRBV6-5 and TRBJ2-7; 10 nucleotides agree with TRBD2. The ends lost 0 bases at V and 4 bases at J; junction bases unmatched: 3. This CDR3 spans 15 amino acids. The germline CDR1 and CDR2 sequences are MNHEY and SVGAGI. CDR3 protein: CASSYSTSGWYEQYF. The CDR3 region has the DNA TGTGCCAGCAGTTACTCGACTAGCGGGTGGTACGAGCAGTACTTC.

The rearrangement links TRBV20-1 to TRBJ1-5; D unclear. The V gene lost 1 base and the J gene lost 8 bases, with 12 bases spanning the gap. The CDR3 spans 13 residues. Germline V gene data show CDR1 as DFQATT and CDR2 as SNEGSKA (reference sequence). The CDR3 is CSARGGGFKPQHF. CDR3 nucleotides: TGCAGTGCTAGAGGGGGAGGGTTTAAGCCCCAGCATTTT.

The chain's CDR3 is CASSRHSHIGTADYTDTQYF. The CDR3 DNA reads TGTGCCAGCAGTCGCCATTCCCACATCGGGACAGCGGACTACACAGATACGCAGTATTTT. The chain links TRBV12-3 or TRBV12-4 to TRBJ2-3, with D tentatively TRBD1 (7 bases). CDR3 length equals 20 residues. Between the trimmed V and J ends, which lost 5 bases and 2 bases, there was a span of 29 bases.

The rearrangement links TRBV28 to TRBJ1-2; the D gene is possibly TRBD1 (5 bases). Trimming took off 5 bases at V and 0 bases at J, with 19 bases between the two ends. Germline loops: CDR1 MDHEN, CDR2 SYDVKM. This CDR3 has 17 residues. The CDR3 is CASSTVGIQGPNYGYTF. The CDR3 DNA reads TGTGCCAGCAGTACCGTGGGGATTCAGGGACCTAACTATGGCTACACCTTC.

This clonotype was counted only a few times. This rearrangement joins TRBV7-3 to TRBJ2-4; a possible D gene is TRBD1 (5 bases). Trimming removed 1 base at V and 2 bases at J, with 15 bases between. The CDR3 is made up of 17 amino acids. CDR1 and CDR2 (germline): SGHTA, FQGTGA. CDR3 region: CASSLSNPRVTKNIQYF. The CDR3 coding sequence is TGTGCCAGCAGCTTAAGTAACCCCAGGGTTACCAAAAACATTCAGTACTTC.

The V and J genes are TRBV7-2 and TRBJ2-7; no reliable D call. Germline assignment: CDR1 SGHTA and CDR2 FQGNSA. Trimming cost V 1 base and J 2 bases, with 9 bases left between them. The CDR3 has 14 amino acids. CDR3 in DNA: TGTGCCAGCAGCTTAGACTTGGGCCCCTACGAGCAGTACGTC. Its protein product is CASSLDLGPYEQYV.